The present T cell receptor (beta chain) was sequenced within a study of blood T cell repertoires in COVID-19 (dated by TCRdb to 2020 to 2021). For the study in its entirety: Samples covering the acute and convalescent phases of COVID-19 were provided by collaborators in the United States, Italy and Spain. The material from the prospective study consisted of cDNA or gDNA derived from T cells, B-cell-depleted T cells, or PBMCs. The dataset comprised deeply sampled blood TCRbeta repertoires from subjects exposed to, actively infected with, or recovered from COVID-19. The repertoires were released in a freely available public database intended as a resource for research on the immune response to SARS-CoV-2. Samples came from the ongoing ImmuneRACE study (first 160 participants) plus 1,254 subjects from 6 global collaborators. Nearly every sample came with metadata listing a de-identified subject ID, COVID-19 status, age in years and sex. Where HLA class I and class II types were available, the types were taken from metadata supplied by the sample provider, not from assay-based typing. Results and caveats for the whole study, not just this receptor: The amount of clinical and demographic metadata varied by source and participant and was provided uncurated.

This clone appeared once. The specificity of this receptor is unknown. No per-base quality is available; no much larger clone lies one base away. The collaborating institutions used their own protocols to collect whole blood in K2EDTA tubes. Collaborator samples were shipped for TCRbeta analysis as frozen whole blood, isolated PBMCs, or DNA extracted from either sample type. The germline V gene (reference sequence) yields WNHNN for CDR1 and SYGVQD for CDR2. Spanning cysteine to phenylalanine, the CDR3 consists of 14 amino acids. Just the 42-base CDR3 DNA is kept, in frame starting at base 1. V sheds 7 bases and J sheds 4 bases, leaving 15 bases between their ends. TCRbeta CDR3 regions were amplified from genomic DNA by means of the immunoSEQ Assay, a bias-controlled multiplex PCR. On the study's bioinformatics: The number of nucleated cells in each sample was estimated from the amplification of reference gene primers within the assay. To quantify the absolute abundance of each unique TCRbeta CDR3 rearrangement, sequence reads were collapsed and filtered. For each sample, productive Simpson clonality was calculated as the square root of Simpson's diversity index over productive rearrangements. TCRdb holds this immuneACCESS table with in-frame rearrangements only. Some clones are missing; in checked studies, unresolved V genes explain under half, and the rest has no known cause. D and trimming come from the DNA, and the V and J calls and clone size come from that table. The table for this sample lists some 83,000 clones; around 72% of them were counted only once. The ten largest clones capture around 14% of the sample.

The sample taken for sequencing was peripheral blood. The chain was built from TRBV10-1 and TRBJ2-3; TRBD2 might be the D gene, on 6 matching bases. This TCR was sampled from a woman aged 80 or older with acute or convalescent COVID-19. The DNA reads TGCGCCAGCAACGGGACTTCCCGGCCAGATACGCAGTATTTT. This translates into CASNGTSRPDTQYF.